The 7 T cell receptor beta chains given below trace back to one sample, sequenced in a study of blood T cell repertoires in COVID-19. Profiling relied on immunoSEQ multiplex PCR, and the TCRdb table lists in-frame clones only, not all of them. The profile covers 300,000 to 350,000 clones, with 87% appearing a single time and approximately 9.9% taken by the ten largest. The sequenced material came from peripheral blood. Source of these receptors: a man aged 25 to 40 with COVID-19, enrolled during active disease.

The chain uses TRBV5-4 and TRBJ1-1; D may be TRBD1 (5 bases). The CDR3 sequence is 15 residues long. V was shortened by 4 bases and J by 1 base, with 14 bases between the two germline ends. The germline CDR1 and CDR2 sequences are SGHNT and YYREEE (reference sequence). CDR3 sequence (DNA): TGTGCCAGCAGCGCTCTCGGGGGGAGGAACACTGAAGCTTTCTTT. Protein: CASSALGGRNTEAFF.

The chain couples TRBV7-9 to TRBJ1-2; TRBD1 aligns across 10 bases. CDR3 length equals 17 residues. Germline CDR1 is SEHNR and CDR2 is FQNEAQ (reference sequence). J gave up 4 bases and V 5 bases, and 13 bases lay outside the gene matches. The CDR3 nucleotides read TGTGCCAGCAGCGGCGACAGGGGGCGCGTTGCAGGCTATGGCTACACCTTC. As protein: CASSGDRGRVAGYGYTF.

The V call is TRBV5-1, the J call TRBJ1-1; D gene ambiguous. V was shortened by 0 bases and J by 2 bases, with 8 bases between the two germline ends. CDR1 and CDR2 (germline): SGHRS, YFSETQ. This CDR3 has 14 amino acids. CDR3 sequence (DNA): TGCGCCAGCAGCTTGGTGGAGGGAAACACTGAAGCTTTCTTT. Amino acid sequence: CASSLVEGNTEAFF. Based on the CDR3 plus reference TRBV5-1 and TRBJ1-1, the full variable domain is KAGVTQTPRYLIKTRGQQVTLSCSPISGHRSVSWYQQTPGQGLQFLFEYFSETQRNKGNFPGRFSGRQFSNSRSEMNVSTLELGDSALYLCASSLVEGNTEAFFGQGTRLTVV.

This clone is a singleton in its sample. An end of the junction does not agree with germline; a read error may underlie this. The chain couples TRBV12-3 or TRBV12-4 to TRBJ1-1; TRBD1 might be the D (6 bases). The CDR3 is 13 amino acids. CDR3 sequence reads: CASSLGQFTEAFF. DNA for the CDR3: TGTGCCAGCAGCTTAGGACAGTTCACTGAAGCTTTCTTT.

CDR3 region: CASRDRARYNSPLHF. The CDR3 region has the DNA TGTGCCAGCAGGGACAGAGCCCGTTATAATTCACCCCTCCACTTT. V usage is TRBV19 and J usage is TRBJ1-6; TRBD1 matches at 7 bases. The CDR3 contains 15 residues. The J segment lost 4 bases and the V segment lost 9 bases, leaving 9 bases of the junction unmatched. Per germline, CDR1 LNHDA and CDR2 SQIVND (reference sequence).

The gene calls are TRBV6-5 and TRBJ2-1; D possibly corresponds to TRBD1 (6 bases). Germline-derived CDR1 and CDR2 are MNHEY and SVGAGI. Trimming took off 6 bases at V and 3 bases at J, with 15 bases between the two ends. This CDR3 comprises 15 residues. In DNA form, the CDR3 reads TGTGCCAGCAGGACGACAGGCTCCTACTACAATGAGCAGTTCTTC. This sequence encodes CASRTTGSYYNEQFF.

V and J are TRBV19 and TRBJ1-1; D remains unclear. Germline assignment: CDR1 LNHDA and CDR2 SQIVND (reference sequence). The CDR3 totals 14 residues. V was cut by 7 bases and J by 4 bases, with 16 bases left in between. The CDR3 sequence: CASIRTSTSTEAFF. DNA of the CDR3: TGTGCCAGTATTCGGACTTCGACGAGCACTGAAGCTTTCTTT.